This TCR beta chain originates from a study of blood T cells in healthy people across ages. Whole-study findings and limits: Per million T cells, TCR beta diversity dropped roughly linearly as age increased.

This clonotype showed up just a few times. Its cognate antigen is unknown. The ends were cut back, 5 bases at V and 3 bases at J, with 10 bases in the middle. The germline V gene has CDR1 MNHEY and CDR2 SMNVEV (reference sequence). The CDR3 contains 14 residues. Next came a second PCR, run for about 6 to 12 cycles, which used a sample-barcoded 5' primer along with a J-beta primer mix. A tag from a template-switch adaptor with 12 random nucleotides marked each cDNA molecule. All samples yielded 2.5 million or more CDR3-containing paired-end reads. MiXCR, run by TCRdb on the 5' RACE reads, gives a single entry per CDR3 protein. The repertoire includes about 670,000 distinct CDR3 sequences, approximately 52% of them detected once, and roughly 14% sits in the top ten. Per-sample yields of isolated PBMCs were at least 6 million.

Sample: blood. This chain connects TRBV27 to TRBJ2-2; D is possibly TRBD1 or TRBD2 (5 bases each). This receptor was taken from a woman older than 75 in good health. CDR3 DNA sequence: TGTGCCAGCAGTGGGGACGGAGACACCGGGGAGCTGTTTTTT. It encodes CASSGDGDTGELFF.